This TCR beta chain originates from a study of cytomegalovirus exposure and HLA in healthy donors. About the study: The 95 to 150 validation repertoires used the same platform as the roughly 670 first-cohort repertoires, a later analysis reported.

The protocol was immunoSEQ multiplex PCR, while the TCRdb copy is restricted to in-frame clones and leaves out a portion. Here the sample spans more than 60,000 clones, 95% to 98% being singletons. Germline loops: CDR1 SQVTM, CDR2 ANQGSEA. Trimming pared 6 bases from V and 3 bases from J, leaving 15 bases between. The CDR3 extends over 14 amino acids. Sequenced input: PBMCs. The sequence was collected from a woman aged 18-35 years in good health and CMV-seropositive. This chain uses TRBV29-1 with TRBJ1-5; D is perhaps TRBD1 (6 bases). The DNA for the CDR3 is TGCAGCGTGAGCCCTGGACAGAACAATCAGCCCCAGCATTTT. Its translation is CSVSPGQNNQPQHF.